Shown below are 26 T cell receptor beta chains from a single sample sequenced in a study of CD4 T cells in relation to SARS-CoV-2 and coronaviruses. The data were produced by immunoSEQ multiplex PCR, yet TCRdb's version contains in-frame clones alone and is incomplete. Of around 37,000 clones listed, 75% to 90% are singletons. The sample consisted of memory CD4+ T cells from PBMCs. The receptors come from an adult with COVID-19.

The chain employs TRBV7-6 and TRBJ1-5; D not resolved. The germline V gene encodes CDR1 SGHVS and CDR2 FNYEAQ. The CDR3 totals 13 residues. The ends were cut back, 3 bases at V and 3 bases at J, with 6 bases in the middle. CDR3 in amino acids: CASSFSDNQPQHF. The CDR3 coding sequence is TGTGCCAGCAGCTTTTCAGACAATCAGCCCCAGCATTTT.

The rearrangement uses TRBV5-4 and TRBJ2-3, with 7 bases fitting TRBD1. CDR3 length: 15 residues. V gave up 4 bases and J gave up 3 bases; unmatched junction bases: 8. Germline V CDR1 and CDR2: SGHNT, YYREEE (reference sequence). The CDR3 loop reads CASSARDSNTDTQYF. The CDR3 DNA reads TGTGCCAGCAGCGCCCGGGACAGCAATACAGATACGCAGTATTTT.

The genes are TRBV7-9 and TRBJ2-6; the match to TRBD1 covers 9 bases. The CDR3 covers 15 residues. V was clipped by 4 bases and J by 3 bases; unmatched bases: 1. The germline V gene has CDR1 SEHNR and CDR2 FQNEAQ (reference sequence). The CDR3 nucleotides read TGTGCCAGCAGCTACAGGGGGCTTGGGGCCAACGTCCTGACTTTC. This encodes CASSYRGLGANVLTF.

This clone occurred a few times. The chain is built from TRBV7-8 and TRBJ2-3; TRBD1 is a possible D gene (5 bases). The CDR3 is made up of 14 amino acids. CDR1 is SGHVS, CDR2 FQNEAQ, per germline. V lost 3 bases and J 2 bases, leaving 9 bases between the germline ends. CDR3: CASSLDIATDTQYF. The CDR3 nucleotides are TGTGCCAGCAGCTTGGACATCGCCACAGATACGCAGTATTTT.

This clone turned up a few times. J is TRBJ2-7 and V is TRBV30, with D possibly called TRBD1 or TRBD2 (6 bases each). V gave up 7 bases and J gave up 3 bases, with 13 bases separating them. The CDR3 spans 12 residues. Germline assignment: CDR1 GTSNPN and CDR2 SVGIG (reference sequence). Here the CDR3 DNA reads TGTGCCTCTAAGGAGGGGGGCTACGAGCAGTACTTC. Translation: CASKEGGYEQYF.

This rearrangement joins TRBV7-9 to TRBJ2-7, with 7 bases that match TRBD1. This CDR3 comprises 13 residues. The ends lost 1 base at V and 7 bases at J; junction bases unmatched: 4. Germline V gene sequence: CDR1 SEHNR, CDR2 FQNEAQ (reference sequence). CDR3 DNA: TGTGCCAGCAGCTTAGGGACAGGCCTTGAGCAGTACTTC. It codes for CASSLGTGLEQYF.

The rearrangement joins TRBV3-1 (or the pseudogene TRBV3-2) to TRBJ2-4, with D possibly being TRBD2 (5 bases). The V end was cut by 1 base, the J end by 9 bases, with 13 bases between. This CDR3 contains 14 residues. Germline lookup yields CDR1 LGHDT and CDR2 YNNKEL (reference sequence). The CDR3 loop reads CASSQGGRGSIQYF. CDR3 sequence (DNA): TGTGCCAGCAGCCAAGGCGGACGAGGGAGCATTCAGTACTTC.

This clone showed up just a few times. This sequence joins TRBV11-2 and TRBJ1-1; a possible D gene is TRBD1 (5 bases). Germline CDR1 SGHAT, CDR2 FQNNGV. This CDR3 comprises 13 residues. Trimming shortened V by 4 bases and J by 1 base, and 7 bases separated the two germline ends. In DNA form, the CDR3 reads TGTGCCAGCAGCTCCCAGGGGAACACTGAAGCTTTCTTT. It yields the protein CASSSQGNTEAFF.

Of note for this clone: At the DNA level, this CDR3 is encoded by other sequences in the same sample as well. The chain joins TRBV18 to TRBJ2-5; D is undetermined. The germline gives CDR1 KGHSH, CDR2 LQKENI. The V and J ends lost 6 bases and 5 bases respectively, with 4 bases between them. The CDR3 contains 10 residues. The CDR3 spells CASSQETQYF. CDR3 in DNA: TGTGCCAGCTCCCAGGAGACCCAGTACTTC. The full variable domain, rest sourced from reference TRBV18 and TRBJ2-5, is NAGVMQNPRHLVRRRGQEARLRCSPMKGHSHVYWYRQLPEEGLKFMVYLQKENIIDESGMPKERFSAEFPKEGPSILRIQQVVRGDSAAYFCASSQETQYFGPGTRLLVL.

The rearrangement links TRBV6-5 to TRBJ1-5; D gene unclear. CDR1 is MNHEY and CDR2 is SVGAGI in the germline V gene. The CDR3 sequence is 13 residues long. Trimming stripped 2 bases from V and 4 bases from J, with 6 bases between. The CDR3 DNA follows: TGTGCCAGCAGTTACCGGGGAAATCAGCCCCAGCATTTT. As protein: CASSYRGNQPQHF.

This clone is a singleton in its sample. The CDR3 nucleotides are TGTGCCAGCAGTGGGGGGACGGAGGGGGCCTACAATGAGCAGTTCTTC. Translated, it gives CASSGGTEGAYNEQFF. The rearrangement joins TRBV28 to TRBJ2-1; perhaps D is TRBD1 or TRBD2 (6 bases each). The germline V gene encodes CDR1 MDHEN and CDR2 SYDVKM. This CDR3 region has 16 residues. V dropped 5 bases and J dropped 2 bases, with 16 bases sitting between them.

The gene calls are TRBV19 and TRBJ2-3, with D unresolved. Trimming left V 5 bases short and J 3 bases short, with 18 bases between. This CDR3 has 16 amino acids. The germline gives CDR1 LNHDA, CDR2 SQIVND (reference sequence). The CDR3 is CASSGDSTPSTDTQYF. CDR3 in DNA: TGTGCCAGTAGTGGCGACTCTACCCCATCTACAGATACGCAGTATTTT.

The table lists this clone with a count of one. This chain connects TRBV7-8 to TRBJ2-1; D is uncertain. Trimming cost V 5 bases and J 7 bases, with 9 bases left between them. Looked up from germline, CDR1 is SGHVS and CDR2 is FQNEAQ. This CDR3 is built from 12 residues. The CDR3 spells CASSPDLNEQFF. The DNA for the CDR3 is TGTGCCAGCAGCCCAGACTTAAATGAGCAGTTCTTC.

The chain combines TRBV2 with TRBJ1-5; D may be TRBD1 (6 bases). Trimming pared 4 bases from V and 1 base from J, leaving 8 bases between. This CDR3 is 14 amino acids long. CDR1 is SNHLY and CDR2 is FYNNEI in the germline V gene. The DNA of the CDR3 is TGTGCCAGCAGTGTAGGGGGGAGCAATCAGCCCCAGCATTTT. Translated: CASSVGGSNQPQHF.

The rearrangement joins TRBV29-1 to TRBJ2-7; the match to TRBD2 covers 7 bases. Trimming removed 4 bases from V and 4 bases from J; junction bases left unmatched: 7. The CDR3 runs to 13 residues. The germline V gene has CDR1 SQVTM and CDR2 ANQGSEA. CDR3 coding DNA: TGCAGCGTTGGCGGCGGGAGTATTTACGAGCAGTACTTC. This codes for CSVGGGSIYEQYF.

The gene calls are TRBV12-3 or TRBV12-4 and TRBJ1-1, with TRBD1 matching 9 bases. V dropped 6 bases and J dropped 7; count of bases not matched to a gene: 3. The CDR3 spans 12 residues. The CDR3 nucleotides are TGTGCCAGCAGCCGGACAGGGGATGAAGCTTTCTTT. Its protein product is CASSRTGDEAFF.

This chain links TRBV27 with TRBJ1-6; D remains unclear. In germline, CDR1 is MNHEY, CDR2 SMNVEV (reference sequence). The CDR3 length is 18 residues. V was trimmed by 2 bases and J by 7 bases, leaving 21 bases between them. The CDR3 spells CASSLPRRAGGFNSPLHF. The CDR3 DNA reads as TGTGCCAGCAGTTTACCCCGCCGGGCAGGCGGTTTCAATTCACCCCTCCACTTT.

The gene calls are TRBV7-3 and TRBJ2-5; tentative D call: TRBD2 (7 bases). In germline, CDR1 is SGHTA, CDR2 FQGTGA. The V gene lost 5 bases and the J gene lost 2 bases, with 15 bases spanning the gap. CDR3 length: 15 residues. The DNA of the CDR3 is TGTGCCAGCAGCCGCGGGGGCGGGGGACAAGAGACCCAGTACTTC. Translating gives CASSRGGGGQETQYF.

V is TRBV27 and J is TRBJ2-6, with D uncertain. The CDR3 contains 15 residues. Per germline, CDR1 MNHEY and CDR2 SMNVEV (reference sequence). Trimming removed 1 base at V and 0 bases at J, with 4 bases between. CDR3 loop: CASSLYASGANVLTF. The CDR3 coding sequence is TGTGCCAGCAGTTTATACGCCTCTGGGGCCAACGTCCTGACTTTC.

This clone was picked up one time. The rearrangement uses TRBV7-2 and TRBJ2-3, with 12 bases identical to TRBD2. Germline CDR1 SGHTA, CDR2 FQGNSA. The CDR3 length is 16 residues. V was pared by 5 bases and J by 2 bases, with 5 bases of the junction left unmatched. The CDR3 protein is CASSRTSGMITDTQYF. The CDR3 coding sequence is TGTGCCAGCAGCCGGACTAGCGGGATGATCACAGATACGCAGTATTTT.

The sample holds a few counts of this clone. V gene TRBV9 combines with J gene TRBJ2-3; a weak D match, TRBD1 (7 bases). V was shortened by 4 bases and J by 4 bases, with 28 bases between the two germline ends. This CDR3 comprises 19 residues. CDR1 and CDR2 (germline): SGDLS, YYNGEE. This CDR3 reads CASSPRDSRGRTIPDTQYF. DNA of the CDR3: TGTGCCAGCAGCCCGCGGGACAGCCGAGGGAGAACGATCCCAGATACGCAGTATTTT. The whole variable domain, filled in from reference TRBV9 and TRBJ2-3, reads DSGVTQTPKHLITATGQRVTLRCSPRSGDLSVYWYQQSLDQGLQFLIQYYNGEERAKGNILERFSAQQFPDLHSELNLSSLELGDSALYFCASSPRDSRGRTIPDTQYFGPGTRLTVL.

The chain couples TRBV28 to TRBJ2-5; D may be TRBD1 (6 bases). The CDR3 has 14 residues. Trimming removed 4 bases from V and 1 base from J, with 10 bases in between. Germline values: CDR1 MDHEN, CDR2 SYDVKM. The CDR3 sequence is CASSSWTVQETQYF. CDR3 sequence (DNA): TGTGCCAGCAGTTCCTGGACAGTCCAAGAGACCCAGTACTTC.

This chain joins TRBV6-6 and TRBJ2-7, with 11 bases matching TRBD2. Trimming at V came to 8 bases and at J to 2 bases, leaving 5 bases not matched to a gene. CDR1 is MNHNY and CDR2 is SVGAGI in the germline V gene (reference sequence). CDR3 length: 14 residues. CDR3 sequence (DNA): TGTGCCAGCGCCGGGACTAGCGGAACCTACGAGCAGTACTTC. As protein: CASAGTSGTYEQYF.

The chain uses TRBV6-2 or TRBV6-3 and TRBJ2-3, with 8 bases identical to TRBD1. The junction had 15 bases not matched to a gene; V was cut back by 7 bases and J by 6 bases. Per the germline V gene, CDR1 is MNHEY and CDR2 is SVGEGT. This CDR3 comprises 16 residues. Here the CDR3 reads CASTDSGTGNSDTQYF. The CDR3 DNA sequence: TGTGCCAGCACTGACTCCGGGACAGGCAATTCCGATACGCAGTATTTT.

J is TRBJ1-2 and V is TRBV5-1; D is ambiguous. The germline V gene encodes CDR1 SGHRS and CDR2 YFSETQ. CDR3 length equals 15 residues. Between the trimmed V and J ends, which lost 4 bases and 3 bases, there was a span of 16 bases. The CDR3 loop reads CASSREHGEYYGYTF. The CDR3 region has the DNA TGCGCCAGCAGCCGGGAGCACGGAGAGTACTATGGCTACACCTTC.

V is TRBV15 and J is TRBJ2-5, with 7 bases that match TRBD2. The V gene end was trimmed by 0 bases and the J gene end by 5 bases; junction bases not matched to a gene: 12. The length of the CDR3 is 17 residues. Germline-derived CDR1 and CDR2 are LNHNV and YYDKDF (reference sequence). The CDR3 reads CATSRERGGSILETQYF. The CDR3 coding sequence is TGTGCCACCAGCAGAGAAAGGGGCGGGAGCATACTCGAGACCCAGTACTTC.